The clone carrying this T cell receptor beta chain was seen only a few times. The antigen remains undetermined. The same CDR3 arises from other DNA sequences in this sample as well. Donors, healthy HIV-negative adults, lacked recent acute infections or vaccinations. The sample comes from a study of shared clonotypes between healthy human individuals. Assay execution proceeded at the deep level. The protocol was immunoSEQ multiplex PCR, while the TCRdb copy is restricted to in-frame clones and leaves out a portion. The sample yields 2 million to 3 million clones, over 85% seen once. Trimming stripped 1 base from V and 0 bases from J, with 6 bases between. CDR1 is SQVTM and CDR2 is ANQGSEA in the germline V gene. The CDR3 consists of 13 residues. Overall study results and limits: Rarefaction exposed incomplete sorted-subset sequencing despite large depth. Generally, estimated richness proved larger in naive subsets than it did in memory subsets.

The sample taken for sequencing was naive CD4+ T cells from PBMCs. As for subset: CD45RA+ positively selected. This TCR was recovered from a man aged 18 to 30 in good health. Some clones in this sample may be carry-over from other donors' samples. The chain joins TRBV29-1 to TRBJ1-1; no clear D. Here the CDR3 DNA reads TGCAGCGTTGAAGGCAGAGTGAACACTGAAGCTTTCTTT. Protein: CSVEGRVNTEAFF.